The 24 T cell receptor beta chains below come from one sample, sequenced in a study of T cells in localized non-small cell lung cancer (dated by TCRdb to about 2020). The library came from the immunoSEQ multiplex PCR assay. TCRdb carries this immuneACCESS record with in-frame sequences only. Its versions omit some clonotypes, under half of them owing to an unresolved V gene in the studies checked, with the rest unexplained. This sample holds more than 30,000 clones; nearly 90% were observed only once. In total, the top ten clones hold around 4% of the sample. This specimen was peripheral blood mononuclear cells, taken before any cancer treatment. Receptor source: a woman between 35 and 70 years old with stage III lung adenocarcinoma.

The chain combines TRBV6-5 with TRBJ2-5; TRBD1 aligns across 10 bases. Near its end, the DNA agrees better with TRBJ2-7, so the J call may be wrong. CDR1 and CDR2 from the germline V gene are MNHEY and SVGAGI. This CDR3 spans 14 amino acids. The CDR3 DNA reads TGTGCCAGCAGTCGCGGACAGGGGGTCTACGAGCAGTACTTC. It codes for CASSRGQGVYEQYF.

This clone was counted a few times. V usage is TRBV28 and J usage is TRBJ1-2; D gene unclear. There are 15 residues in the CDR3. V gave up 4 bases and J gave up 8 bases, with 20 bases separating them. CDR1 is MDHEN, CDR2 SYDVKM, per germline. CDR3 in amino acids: CASSSTWTGVWGYTF. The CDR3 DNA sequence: TGTGCCAGCAGTTCAACCTGGACCGGAGTTTGGGGCTACACCTTC.

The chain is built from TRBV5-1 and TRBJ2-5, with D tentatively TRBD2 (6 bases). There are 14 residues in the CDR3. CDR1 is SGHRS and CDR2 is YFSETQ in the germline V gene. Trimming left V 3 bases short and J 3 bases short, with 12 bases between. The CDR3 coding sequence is TGCGCCAGCAGCTCGGGACTGTTAGAAGAGACCCAGTACTTC. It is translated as CASSSGLLEETQYF.

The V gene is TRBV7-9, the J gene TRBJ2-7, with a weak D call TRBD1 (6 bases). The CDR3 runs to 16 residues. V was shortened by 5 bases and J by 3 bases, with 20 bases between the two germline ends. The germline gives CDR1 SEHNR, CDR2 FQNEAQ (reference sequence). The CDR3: CASSRIQGGPLYEQYF. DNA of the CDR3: TGTGCCAGCAGCCGGATACAGGGCGGCCCCCTCTACGAGCAGTACTTC.

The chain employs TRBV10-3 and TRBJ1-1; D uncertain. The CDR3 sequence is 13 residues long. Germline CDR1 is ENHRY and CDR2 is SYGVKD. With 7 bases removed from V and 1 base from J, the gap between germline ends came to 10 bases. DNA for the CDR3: TGTGCCATCACCCCACGGGGGAACACTGAAGCTTTCTTT. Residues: CAITPRGNTEAFF.

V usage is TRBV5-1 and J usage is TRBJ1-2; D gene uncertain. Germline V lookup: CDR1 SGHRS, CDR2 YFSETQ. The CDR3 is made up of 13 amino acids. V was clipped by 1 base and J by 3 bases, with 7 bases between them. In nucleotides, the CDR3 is TGCGCCAGCAGCTTGAGTTCCGACTATGGCTACACCTTC. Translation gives CASSLSSDYGYTF.

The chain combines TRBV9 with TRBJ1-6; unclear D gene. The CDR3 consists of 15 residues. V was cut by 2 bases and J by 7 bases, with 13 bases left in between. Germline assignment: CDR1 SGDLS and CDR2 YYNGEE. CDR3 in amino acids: CASSVNPLRNSPLHF. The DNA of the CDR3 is TGTGCCAGCAGCGTGAATCCCCTACGGAATTCACCCCTCCACTTT.

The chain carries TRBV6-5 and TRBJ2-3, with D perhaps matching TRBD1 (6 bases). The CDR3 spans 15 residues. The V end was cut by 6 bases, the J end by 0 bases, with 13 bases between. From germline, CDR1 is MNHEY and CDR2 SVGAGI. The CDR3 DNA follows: TGTGCCAGCAGCCAGGGACATATTAGCACAGATACGCAGTATTTT. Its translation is CASSQGHISTDTQYF.

CDR3: CASSSTEANYGYTF. The CDR3 bases are TGTGCCAGCAGCTCTACCGAGGCTAACTATGGCTACACCTTC. The rearrangement uses TRBV7-8 and TRBJ1-2, with no clear D. V lost 4 bases, J lost 0 bases, and 9 bases lay in between. This CDR3 is 14 amino acids long. The germline V gene has CDR1 SGHVS and CDR2 FQNEAQ.

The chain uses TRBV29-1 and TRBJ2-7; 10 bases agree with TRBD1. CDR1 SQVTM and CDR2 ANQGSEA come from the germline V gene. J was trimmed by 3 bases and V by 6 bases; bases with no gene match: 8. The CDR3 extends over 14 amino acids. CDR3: CSVGQGSPNYEQYF. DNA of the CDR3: TGCAGCGTGGGACAGGGGTCGCCAAACTACGAGCAGTACTTC.

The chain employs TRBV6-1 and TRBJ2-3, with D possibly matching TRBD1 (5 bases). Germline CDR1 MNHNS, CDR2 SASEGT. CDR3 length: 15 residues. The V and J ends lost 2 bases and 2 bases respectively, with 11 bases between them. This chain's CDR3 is CASSELGHFTDTQYF. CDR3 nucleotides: TGTGCCAGCAGTGAATTAGGACATTTCACAGATACGCAGTATTTT.

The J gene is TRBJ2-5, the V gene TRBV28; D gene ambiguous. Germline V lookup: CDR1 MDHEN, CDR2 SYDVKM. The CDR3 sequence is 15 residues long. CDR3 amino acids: CTVARSMVGLETQYF. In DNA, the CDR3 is TGTACCGTGGCGCGATCAATGGTGGGGTTGGAGACCCAGTACTTC.

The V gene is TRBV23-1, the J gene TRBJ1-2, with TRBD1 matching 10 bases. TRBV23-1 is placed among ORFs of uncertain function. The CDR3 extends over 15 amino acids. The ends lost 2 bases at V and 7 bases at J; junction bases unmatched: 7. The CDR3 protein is CASSQPPRTGGGYTF. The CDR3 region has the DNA TGCGCCAGCAGTCAACCCCCCCGGACAGGGGGTGGCTACACCTTC.

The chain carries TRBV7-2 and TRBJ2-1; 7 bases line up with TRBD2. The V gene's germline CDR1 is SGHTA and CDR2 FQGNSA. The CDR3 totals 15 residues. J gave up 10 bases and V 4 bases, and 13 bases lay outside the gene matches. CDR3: CASSWGGSGKEEQFF. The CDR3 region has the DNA TGTGCCAGCAGCTGGGGGGGGAGTGGGAAGGAGGAGCAGTTCTTC.

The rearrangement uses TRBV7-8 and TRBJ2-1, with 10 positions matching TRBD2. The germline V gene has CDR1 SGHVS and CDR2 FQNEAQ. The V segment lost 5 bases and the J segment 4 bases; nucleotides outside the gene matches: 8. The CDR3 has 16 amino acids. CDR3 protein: CASSPILAGSYNEQFF. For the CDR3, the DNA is TGTGCCAGCAGCCCGATACTAGCGGGGTCTTACAATGAGCAGTTCTTC.

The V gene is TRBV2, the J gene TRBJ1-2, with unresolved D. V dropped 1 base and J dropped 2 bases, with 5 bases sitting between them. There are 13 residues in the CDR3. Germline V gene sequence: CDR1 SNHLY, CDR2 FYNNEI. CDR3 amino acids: CASSEETNYGYTF. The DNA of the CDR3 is TGTGCCAGCAGTGAAGAGACGAACTATGGCTACACCTTC.

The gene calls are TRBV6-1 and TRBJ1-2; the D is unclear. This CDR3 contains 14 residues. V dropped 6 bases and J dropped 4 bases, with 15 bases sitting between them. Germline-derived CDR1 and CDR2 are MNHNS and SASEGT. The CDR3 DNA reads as TGTGCCAGCAGACTGGACCCGACTCTCTATGGCTACACCTTC. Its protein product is CASRLDPTLYGYTF.

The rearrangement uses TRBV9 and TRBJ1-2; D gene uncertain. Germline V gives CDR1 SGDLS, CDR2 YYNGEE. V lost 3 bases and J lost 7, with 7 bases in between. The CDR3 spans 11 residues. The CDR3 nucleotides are TGTGCCAGCAGCGGCAACGGTGGCTACACCTTC. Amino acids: CASSGNGGYTF.

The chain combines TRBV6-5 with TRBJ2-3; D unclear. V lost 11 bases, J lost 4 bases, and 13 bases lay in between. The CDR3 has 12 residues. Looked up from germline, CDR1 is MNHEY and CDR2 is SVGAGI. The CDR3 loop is CASQGIPDTQYF. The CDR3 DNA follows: TGTGCCTCCCAAGGGATTCCAGATACGCAGTATTTT.

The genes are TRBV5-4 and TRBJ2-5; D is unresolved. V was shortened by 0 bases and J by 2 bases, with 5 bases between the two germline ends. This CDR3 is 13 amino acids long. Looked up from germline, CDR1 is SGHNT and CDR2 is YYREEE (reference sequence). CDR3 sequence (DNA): TGTGCCAGCAGCTTGGCACAGCAAGAGACCCAGTACTTC. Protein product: CASSLAQQETQYF. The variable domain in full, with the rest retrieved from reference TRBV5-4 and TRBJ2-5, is ETGVTQSPTHLIKTRGQQVTLRCSSQSGHNTVSWYQQALGQGPQFIFQYYREEENGRGNFPPRFSGLQFPNYSSELNVNALELDDSALYLCASSLAQQETQYFGPGTRLLVL.

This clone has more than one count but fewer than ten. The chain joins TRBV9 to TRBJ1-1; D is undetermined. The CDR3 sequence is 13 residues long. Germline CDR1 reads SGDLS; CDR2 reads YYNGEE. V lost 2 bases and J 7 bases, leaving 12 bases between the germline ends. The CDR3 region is CASSVYLWGEAFF. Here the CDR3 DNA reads TGTGCCAGCAGCGTTTACCTCTGGGGTGAAGCTTTCTTT.

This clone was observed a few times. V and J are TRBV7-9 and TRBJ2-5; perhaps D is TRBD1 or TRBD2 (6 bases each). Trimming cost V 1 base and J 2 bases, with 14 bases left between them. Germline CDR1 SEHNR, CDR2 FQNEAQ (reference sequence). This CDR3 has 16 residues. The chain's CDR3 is CASSLGRGEMQETQYF. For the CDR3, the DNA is TGTGCCAGCAGCTTAGGAAGGGGGGAGATGCAAGAGACCCAGTACTTC.

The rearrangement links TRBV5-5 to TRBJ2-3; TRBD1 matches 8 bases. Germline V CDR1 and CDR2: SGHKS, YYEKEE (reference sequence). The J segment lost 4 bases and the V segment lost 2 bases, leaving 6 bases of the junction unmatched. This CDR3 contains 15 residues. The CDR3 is CASSFGQGGADTQYF. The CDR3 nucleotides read TGTGCCAGCAGCTTTGGACAGGGAGGTGCAGATACGCAGTATTTT.

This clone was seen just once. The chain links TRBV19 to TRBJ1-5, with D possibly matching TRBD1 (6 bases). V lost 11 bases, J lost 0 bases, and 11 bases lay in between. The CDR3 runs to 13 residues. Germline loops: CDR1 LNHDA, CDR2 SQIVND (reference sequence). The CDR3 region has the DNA TGTGCCGTGGGACAATTTAGCAATCAGCCCCAGCATTTT. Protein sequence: CAVGQFSNQPQHF.